The 30 T cell receptor beta chains below come from one sample, sequenced in a study of response to subunit inactivated influenza vaccine. MiXCR, run by TCRdb on the RT-PCR reads, gives a single entry per CDR3 protein. The table shows about 190,000 distinct CDR3 sequences, with approximately 15% occurring only once. The material was CD8+ T cells sorted from PBMCs, obtained 5 days after vaccination. The source of these receptors is a man aged 45-60 years who received an inactivated influenza vaccine.

This clonotype was seen more than once but under ten times. V usage is TRBV20-1 and J usage is TRBJ2-7, with D unresolved. Germline CDR1 and CDR2: DFQATT and SNEGSKA (reference sequence). Trimming shortened V by 6 bases and J by 4 bases, and 10 bases separated the two germline ends. There are 11 residues in the CDR3. CDR3: CSAKDRYEQYF. In nucleotides, the CDR3 is TGCAGTGCCAAAGACCGGTACGAGCAGTACTTC.

This clonotype occurred a few times. This chain connects TRBV2 to TRBJ1-5; D remains unclear. The CDR3 runs to 15 residues. Trimming took 8 bases from V and 0 from J, leaving 14 bases between them. Germline V gives CDR1 SNHLY, CDR2 FYNNEI. CDR3 loop: CASRLNGYSNQPQHF. In DNA, the CDR3 is TGTGCCAGCCGTTTGAACGGATATAGCAATCAGCCCCAGCATTTT.

The V call is TRBV5-1, the J call TRBJ2-7, with D unclear. V gave up 2 bases and J gave up 1 base, with 7 bases separating them. This CDR3 has 13 amino acids. Germline-derived CDR1 and CDR2 are SGHRS and YFSETQ. The CDR3 region is CASSFRQSYEQYF. In DNA form, the CDR3 reads TGCGCCAGCAGCTTTAGGCAGTCCTACGAGCAGTACTTC. The full variable domain, its missing parts supplied by reference TRBV5-1 and TRBJ2-7, is KAGVTQTPRYLIKTRGQQVTLSCSPISGHRSVSWYQQTPGQGLQFLFEYFSETQRNKGNFPGRFSGRQFSNSRSEMNVSTLELGDSALYLCASSFRQSYEQYFGPGTRLTVT.

The chain is built from TRBV6-5 and TRBJ2-7; either TRBD1 or TRBD2 may fit D (5 bases each). Germline CDR1 is MNHEY and CDR2 is SVGAGI. The length of the CDR3 is 16 residues. Trimming cost V 0 bases and J 2 bases, with 14 bases left between them. CDR3 DNA: TGTGCCAGCAGTTACTCGGGACCGGAGGTAACCTACGAGCAGTACTTC. It is translated as CASSYSGPEVTYEQYF.

This clonotype has a handful of counts. The chain employs TRBV6-2 or TRBV6-3 and TRBJ2-3; TRBD2 matches 15 bases. Trimming removed 6 bases from V and 5 bases from J; junction bases left unmatched: 6. Germline values: CDR1 MNHEY, CDR2 SVGEGT. The CDR3 sequence is 16 residues long. This CDR3 is CASRPGLAGGKDTQYF. CDR3 DNA: TGTGCCAGCAGACCGGGACTAGCGGGGGGAAAAGATACGCAGTATTTT.

This clonotype appeared a few times. The chain couples TRBV4-1 to TRBJ2-1; 14 positions agree with TRBD2. The CDR3 is made up of 15 amino acids. Germline CDR1 is MGHRA and CDR2 is YSYEKL. V trimming: 6 bases; J trimming: 7 bases; junction bases outside the gene matches: 5. The CDR3 loop is CASSPWTSGGNEQFF. The CDR3 region has the DNA TGCGCCAGCAGTCCATGGACTAGCGGGGGGAATGAGCAGTTCTTC.

In its sample, this clonotype was seen a few times. The chain has TRBV4-3 and TRBJ1-1; TRBD1 matches 8 bases. J gave up 4 bases and V 6 bases, and 10 bases lay outside the gene matches. CDR3 length equals 15 residues. CDR1 and CDR2 (germline): LGHNA, YSLEER. This chain's CDR3 is CASRVGQGGSTEAFF. The CDR3 DNA reads as TGCGCCAGCAGGGTCGGACAGGGCGGTAGCACTGAAGCTTTCTTT.

This clonotype was seen a few times. This chain links TRBV7-9 with TRBJ1-6; D is ambiguous. The CDR3 length is 12 residues. Trimming shortened V by 8 bases and J by 6 bases, and 8 bases separated the two germline ends. CDR1 SEHNR and CDR2 FQNEAQ come from the germline V gene (reference sequence). This CDR3 reads CASGTINSPLHF. In DNA form, the CDR3 reads TGTGCCAGCGGAACAATTAATTCACCCCTCCACTTT.

The V and J genes are TRBV28 and TRBJ2-3; D perhaps matches TRBD1 (6 bases). Trimming took 6 bases from V and 3 from J, leaving 10 bases between them. Germline assignment: CDR1 MDHEN and CDR2 SYDVKM. The CDR3 covers 13 residues. The CDR3 region is CASRGAGTDTQYF. In DNA, the CDR3 is TGTGCCAGCAGGGGGGCCGGGACAGATACGCAGTATTTT.

The chain uses TRBV4-3 and TRBJ2-7, with unresolved D. Germline CDR1 LGHNA, CDR2 YSLEER. Trimming cost V 0 bases and J 2 bases, with 11 bases left between them. The CDR3 has 15 residues. The chain's CDR3 is CASSQDVATAYEQYF. In nucleotides, the CDR3 is TGCGCCAGCAGCCAAGATGTCGCGACCGCCTACGAGCAGTACTTC.

This sequence joins TRBV12-3 or TRBV12-4 and TRBJ2-2; D possibly matches TRBD1 or TRBD2 (5 bases each). Trimming took 3 bases from V and 4 from J, leaving 9 bases between them. This CDR3 is 14 amino acids long. CDR3: CASSFGGRTGELFF. The DNA of the CDR3 is TGTGCCAGCAGTTTTGGGGGTCGCACCGGGGAGCTGTTTTTT.

This clonotype was seen at least ten times. The CDR3 DNA reads as TGTGCCAGCAGCCGGGACAGACGCTATGGCTACACCTTC. Residues: CASSRDRRYGYTF. The chain uses TRBV3-1 and TRBJ1-2, with 7 bases matching TRBD1. Germline loops: CDR1 LGHDT, CDR2 YNNKEL (reference sequence). The CDR3 covers 13 residues. The V segment lost 4 bases and the J segment 4 bases; nucleotides outside the gene matches: 3.

The rearrangement uses TRBV28 and TRBJ2-3; unclear D gene. In germline, CDR1 is MDHEN, CDR2 SYDVKM. The CDR3 has 13 residues. Trimming removed 3 bases at V and 5 bases at J, with 9 bases between. This CDR3 is CASSFLSGDTQYF. The CDR3 nucleotides read TGTGCCAGCAGTTTCCTTTCGGGAGATACGCAGTATTTT.

This clonotype has at least ten counts. The genes are TRBV28 and TRBJ2-1, with D possibly being TRBD1 or TRBD2 (5 bases each). CDR1 MDHEN and CDR2 SYDVKM come from the germline V gene. Trimming took off 1 base at V and 4 bases at J, with 11 bases between the two ends. The CDR3 is made up of 15 amino acids. The CDR3 region is CASSLSGTLYNEQFF. CDR3 DNA sequence: TGTGCCAGCAGTTTATCCGGGACCCTATACAATGAGCAGTTCTTC.

This clonotype was counted ten times or more. This sequence joins TRBV10-3 and TRBJ2-7; tentatively, D is TRBD2 (6 bases). Germline V gene lookup returns CDR1 ENHRY and CDR2 SYGVKD. The length of the CDR3 is 13 residues. Trimming pared 4 bases from V and 4 bases from J, leaving 11 bases between. The CDR3 nucleotides are TGTGCCATCAGTGGACGGGAGAGATACGAGCAGTACTTC. This translates into CAISGRERYEQYF.

This clonotype came up a few times. This chain joins TRBV5-1 and TRBJ2-7; D call uncertain. CDR1 is SGHRS, CDR2 YFSETQ, per germline. V shed 6 bases and J shed 3 bases, with 7 bases lying between them. CDR3 length: 11 residues. CDR3 nucleotides: TGCGCCAGCAAACTCAACTACGAGCAGTACTTC. Translation: CASKLNYEQYF.

The table lists this clonotype with many counts. This chain connects TRBV7-2 to TRBJ2-7; either TRBD1 or TRBD2 may fit D (5 bases each). CDR1 is SGHTA and CDR2 is FQGNSA in the germline V gene. The CDR3 extends over 12 amino acids. Trimming shortened V by 1 base and J by 6 bases, and 7 bases separated the two germline ends. The CDR3 sequence: CASSLGGREQYF. CDR3 nucleotides: TGTGCCAGCAGCTTAGGGGGACGCGAGCAGTACTTC.

The rearrangement uses TRBV28 and TRBJ2-6, with 7 bases identical to TRBD1. V lost 7 bases, J lost 2 bases, and 8 bases stayed unmatched. The CDR3 has 16 amino acids. In germline, CDR1 is MDHEN, CDR2 SYDVKM. The CDR3 protein is CASTHRGRAGANVLTF. The CDR3, as DNA: TGTGCCAGCACACACAGGGGAAGGGCTGGGGCCAACGTCCTGACTTTC.

This clonotype was seen a few times. The rearrangement uses TRBV28 and TRBJ2-7; TRBD1 aligns across 8 bases. Per the germline V gene, CDR1 is MDHEN and CDR2 is SYDVKM. The ends lost 2 bases at V and 3 bases at J; junction bases unmatched: 6. The CDR3 has 15 residues. The DNA of the CDR3 is TGTGCCAGCAGTTTAGGACCGGGACAGGACTACGAGCAGTACTTC. This encodes CASSLGPGQDYEQYF.

This chain connects TRBV19 to TRBJ1-1, with unresolved D. The CDR3 runs 14 residues. Germline CDR1 LNHDA, CDR2 SQIVND (reference sequence). Trimming stripped 5 bases from V and 5 bases from J, with 15 bases between. CDR3: CASSPQVLLTEAFF. Here the CDR3 DNA reads TGTGCCAGTAGTCCCCAGGTGCTGCTGACTGAAGCTTTCTTT.

This clonotype was seen many times. The chain has TRBV29-1 and TRBJ2-2; TRBD1 might be the D (6 bases). The CDR3 is 16 residues long. Looked up from germline, CDR1 is SQVTM and CDR2 is ANQGSEA. Trimming took 2 bases from V and 1 from J, leaving 14 bases between them. The CDR3 is CSVELRQQGNTGELFF. DNA of the CDR3: TGCAGCGTTGAACTGCGCCAACAGGGGAACACCGGGGAGCTGTTTTTT.

This clonotype was detected ten times or more. The rearrangement links TRBV6-1 to TRBJ2-6; 11 positions match TRBD1. CDR3 length equals 16 residues. CDR1 is MNHNS and CDR2 is SASEGT in the germline V gene. Trimming cost V 7 bases and J 4 bases; bases outside gene matches: 6. The CDR3, as DNA: TGTGCCAGCACTGGACAGGGGGCCTTGGGGGCCAACGTCCTGACTTTC. Translation gives CASTGQGALGANVLTF.

The V and J genes are TRBV7-8 and TRBJ2-3; D not certain. Trimming left V 2 bases short and J 2 bases short, with 11 bases between. Germline assignment: CDR1 SGHVS and CDR2 FQNEAQ. CDR3 length equals 15 residues. The CDR3 spells CASSLSPATTDTQYF. CDR3 sequence (DNA): TGTGCCAGCAGCTTATCCCCAGCGACCACAGATACGCAGTATTTT.

This clonotype was observed a few times. The chain joins TRBV7-3 to TRBJ2-7; 11 nucleotides align to TRBD2. J gave up 3 bases and V 5 bases, and 3 bases lay outside the gene matches. The CDR3 spans 14 residues. Germline lookup yields CDR1 SGHTA and CDR2 FQGTGA. CDR3 DNA sequence: TGTGCCAGCAGCGATACTAGCGGGAGCTACGAGCAGTACTTC. Translated: CASSDTSGSYEQYF.

This clonotype was counted between two and nine times. CDR3 amino acids: CATSSSRAGGLNIQYF. The CDR3 nucleotides are TGTGCCACCAGCTCCTCCCGAGCGGGAGGACTAAACATTCAGTACTTC. This chain connects TRBV15 to TRBJ2-4; TRBD2 matches 9 bases. V shed 5 bases and J 6 bases; nucleotides not matched to a gene: 11. Germline V gene lookup returns CDR1 LNHNV and CDR2 YYDKDF (reference sequence). The CDR3 has 16 amino acids.

The chain carries TRBV15 and TRBJ2-7; 13 positions agree with TRBD2. With 0 bases clipped from V and 4 bases from J, the junction kept 6 bases outside the gene matches. Per germline, CDR1 LNHNV and CDR2 YYDKDF (reference sequence). CDR3 length equals 17 residues. The CDR3 spells CATSRDILGLAGYEQYF. The CDR3 DNA sequence: TGTGCCACCAGCAGAGACATATTGGGACTAGCGGGATACGAGCAGTACTTC.

In its sample, this clonotype was seen a few times. This CDR3 reads CASRKGTVGDNEQFF. The DNA for the CDR3 is TGTGCCAGCAGAAAGGGAACAGTCGGTGACAATGAGCAGTTCTTC. The chain carries TRBV27 and TRBJ2-1, with D hard to call. The CDR3 length is 15 residues. Germline CDR1 reads MNHEY; CDR2 reads SMNVEV (reference sequence). V lost 6 bases to trimming and J lost 5 bases, with 17 bases between them.

This clonotype came up a few times. J is TRBJ2-7 and V is TRBV10-3; no clear D. The ends were cut back, 3 bases at V and 3 bases at J, with 3 bases in the middle. CDR3 size: 11 residues. Germline V gene lookup returns CDR1 ENHRY and CDR2 SYGVKD. CDR3: CAISDIYEQYF. In nucleotides, the CDR3 is TGTGCCATCAGTGATATCTACGAGCAGTACTTC.

The sample holds a few counts of this clonotype. The genes are TRBV7-2 and TRBJ2-7, with D perhaps matching TRBD2 (6 bases). V was cut by 1 base and J by 2 bases, with 9 bases left in between. The CDR3 loop spans 14 amino acids. CDR1 is SGHTA, CDR2 FQGNSA, per germline. The CDR3 region is CASSLVSGAYEQYF. The CDR3 coding sequence is TGTGCCAGCAGCTTAGTGTCGGGAGCCTACGAGCAGTACTTC.

The J gene is TRBJ2-2, the V gene TRBV4-3; 7 bases match TRBD1. The CDR3 totals 17 residues. The ends lost 3 bases at V and 2 bases at J; junction bases unmatched: 9. Germline lookup yields CDR1 LGHNA and CDR2 YSLEER. The CDR3 sequence: CASSHPKGAVNTGELFF. The DNA of the CDR3 is TGCGCCAGCAGCCACCCGAAGGGGGCGGTCAACACCGGGGAGCTGTTTTTT.